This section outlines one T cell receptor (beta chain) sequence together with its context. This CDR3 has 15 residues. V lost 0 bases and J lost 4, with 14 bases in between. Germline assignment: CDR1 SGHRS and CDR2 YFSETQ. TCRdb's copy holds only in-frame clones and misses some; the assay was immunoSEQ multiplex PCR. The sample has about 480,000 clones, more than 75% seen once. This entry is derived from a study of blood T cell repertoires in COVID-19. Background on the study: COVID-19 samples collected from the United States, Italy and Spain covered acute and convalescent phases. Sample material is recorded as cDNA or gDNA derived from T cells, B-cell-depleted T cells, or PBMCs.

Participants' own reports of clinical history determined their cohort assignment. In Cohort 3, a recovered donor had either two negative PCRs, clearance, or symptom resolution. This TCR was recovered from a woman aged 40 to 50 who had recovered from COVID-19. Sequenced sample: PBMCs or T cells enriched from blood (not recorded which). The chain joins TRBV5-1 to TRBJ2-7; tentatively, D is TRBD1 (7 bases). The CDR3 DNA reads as TGCGCCAGCAGCTTGGCCCAGGGGGGACCGTACGAGCAGTACTTC. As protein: CASSLAQGGPYEQYF.